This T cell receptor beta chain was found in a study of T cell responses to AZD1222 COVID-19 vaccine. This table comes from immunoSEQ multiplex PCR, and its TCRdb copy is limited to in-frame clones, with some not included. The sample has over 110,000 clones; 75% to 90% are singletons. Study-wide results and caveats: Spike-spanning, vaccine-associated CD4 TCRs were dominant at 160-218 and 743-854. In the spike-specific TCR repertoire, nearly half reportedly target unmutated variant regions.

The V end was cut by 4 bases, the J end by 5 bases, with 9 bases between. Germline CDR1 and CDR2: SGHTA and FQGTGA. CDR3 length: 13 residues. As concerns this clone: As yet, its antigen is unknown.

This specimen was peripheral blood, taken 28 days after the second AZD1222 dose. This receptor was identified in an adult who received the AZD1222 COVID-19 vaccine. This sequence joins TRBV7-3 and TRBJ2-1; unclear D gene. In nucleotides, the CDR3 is TGTGCCAGCAGCTCCCCCCCACACAATGAGCAGTTCTTC. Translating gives CASSSPPHNEQFF.